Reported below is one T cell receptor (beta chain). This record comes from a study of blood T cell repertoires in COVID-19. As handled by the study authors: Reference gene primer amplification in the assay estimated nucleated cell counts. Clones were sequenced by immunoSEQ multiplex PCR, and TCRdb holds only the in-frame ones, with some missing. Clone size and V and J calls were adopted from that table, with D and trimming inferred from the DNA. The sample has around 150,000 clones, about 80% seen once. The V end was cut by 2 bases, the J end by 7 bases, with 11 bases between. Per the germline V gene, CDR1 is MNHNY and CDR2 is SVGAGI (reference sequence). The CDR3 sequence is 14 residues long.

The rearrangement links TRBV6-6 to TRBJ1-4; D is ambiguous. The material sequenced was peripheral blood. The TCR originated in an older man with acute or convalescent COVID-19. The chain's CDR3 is CASSYEAGGEKLFF. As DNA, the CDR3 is TGTGCCAGCAGTTACGAGGCGGGCGGTGAAAAACTGTTTTTT.